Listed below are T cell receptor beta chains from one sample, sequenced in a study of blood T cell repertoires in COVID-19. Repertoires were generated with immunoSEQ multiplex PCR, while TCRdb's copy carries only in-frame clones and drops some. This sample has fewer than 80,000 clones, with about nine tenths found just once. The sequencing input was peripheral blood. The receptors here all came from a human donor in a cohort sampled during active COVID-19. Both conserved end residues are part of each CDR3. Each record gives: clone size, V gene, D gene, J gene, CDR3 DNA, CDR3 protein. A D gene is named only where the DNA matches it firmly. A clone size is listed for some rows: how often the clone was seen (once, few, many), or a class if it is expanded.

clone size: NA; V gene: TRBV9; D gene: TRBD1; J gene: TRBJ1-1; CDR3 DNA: TGTGCCAGCCGACCCGGGACAGCGAACACTGAAGCTTTCTTT; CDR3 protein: CASRPGTANTEAFF
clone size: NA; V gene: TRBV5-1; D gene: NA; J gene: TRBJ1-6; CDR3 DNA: TGCGCCAGCAGCCCCGGGGGTTCCGGTAATTCACCCCTCCACTTT; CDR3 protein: CASSPGGSGNSPLHF
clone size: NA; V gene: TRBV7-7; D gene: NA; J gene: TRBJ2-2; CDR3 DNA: TGTGCTAGCAGCCCCAATGCCGGGACAACGAACACCGGGGAGCTGTTTTTT; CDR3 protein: CASSPNAGTTNTGELFF
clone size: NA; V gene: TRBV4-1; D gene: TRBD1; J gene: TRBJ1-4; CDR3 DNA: TGCGCCAGCAGCCACCGACCCCCGGGACAGGACCATGCAACTAATGAAAAACTGTTTTTT; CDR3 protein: CASSHRPPGQDHATNEKLFF
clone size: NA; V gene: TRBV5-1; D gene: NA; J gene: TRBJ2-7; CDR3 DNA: TGCGCCAGCAGCTTTCGTACGGGACAACAAACCCGCGAGCAGTACTTC; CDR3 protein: CASSFRTGQQTREQYF
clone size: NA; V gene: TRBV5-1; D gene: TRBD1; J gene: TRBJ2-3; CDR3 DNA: TGCGCCAGCAGCTTGGGGGGACAGGGTGCCACAGATACGCAGTATTTT; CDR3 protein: CASSLGGQGATDTQYF
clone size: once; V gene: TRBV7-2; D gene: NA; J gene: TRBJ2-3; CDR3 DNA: TGTGCCAGCAGCTTAGCAGGGTTCACACTAGGCACAGATACGCAGTATTTT; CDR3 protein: CASSLAGFTLGTDTQYF
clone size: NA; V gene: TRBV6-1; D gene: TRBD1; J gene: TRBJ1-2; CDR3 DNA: TGTGCCAGCAGTGAAGCTGGACAGGGTGGAGTCTATGGCTACACCTTC; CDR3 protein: CASSEAGQGGVYGYTF
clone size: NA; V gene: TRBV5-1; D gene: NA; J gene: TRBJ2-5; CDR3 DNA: TGCGCCAGCAGCCCTGAGGGGGGGTCCCTTGGAGAGACCCAGTACTTC; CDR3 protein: CASSPEGGSLGETQYF
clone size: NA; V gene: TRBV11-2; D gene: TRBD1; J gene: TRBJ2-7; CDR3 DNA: TGTGCCAGCAGCCTCTATTGGGACAGGCTATCCTACGAGCAGTACTTC; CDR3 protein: CASSLYWDRLSYEQYF
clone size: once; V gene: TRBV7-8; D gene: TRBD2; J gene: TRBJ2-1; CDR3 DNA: TGTGCCAGCAGCCCAGGACTAGCGGGAGGGCACTACAATGAGCAGTTCTTC; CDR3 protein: CASSPGLAGGHYNEQFF
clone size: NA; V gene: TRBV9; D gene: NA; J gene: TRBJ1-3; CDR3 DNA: TGTGCCAGCAGCGTAGCAGGAATCTCTGGAAACACCATATATTTT; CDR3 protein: CASSVAGISGNTIYF
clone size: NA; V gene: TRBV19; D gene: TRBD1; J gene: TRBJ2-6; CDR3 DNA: TGTGCCAGTAGTCCACGGACAGGCATTAGCTCTGGGGCCAACGTCCTGACTTTC; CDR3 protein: CASSPRTGISSGANVLTF
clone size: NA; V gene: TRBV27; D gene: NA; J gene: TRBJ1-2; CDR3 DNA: TGTGCCAGCAGTCGATCTGGGCCGGAAGGCTACACCTTC; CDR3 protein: CASSRSGPEGYTF
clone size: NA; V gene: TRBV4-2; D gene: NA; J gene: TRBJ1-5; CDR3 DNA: TGTGCCAGCAGCCAAGGGAACAGCCGAAATCAGCCCCAGCATTTT; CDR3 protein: CASSQGNSRNQPQHF
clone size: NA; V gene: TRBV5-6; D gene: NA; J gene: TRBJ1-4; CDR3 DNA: TGTGCCAGCAGCCCGGCCGGGACTCGCGAAAAACTGTTTTTT; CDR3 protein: CASSPAGTREKLFF
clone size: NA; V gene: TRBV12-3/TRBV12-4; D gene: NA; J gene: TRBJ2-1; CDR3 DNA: TGTGCCAGCGGCCGCAATGAGCAGTTCTTC; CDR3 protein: CASGRNEQFF
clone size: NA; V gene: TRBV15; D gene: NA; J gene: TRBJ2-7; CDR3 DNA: TGTGCCACCAGCAGAGAGGGAGGGGGCTACGAGCAGTACTTC; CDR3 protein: CATSREGGGYEQYF
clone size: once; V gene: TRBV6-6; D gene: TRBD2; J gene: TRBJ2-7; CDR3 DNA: TGTGCCAGCAGTTACGGGGGGGACTCCTACGAGCAGTACTTC; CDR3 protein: CASSYGGDSYEQYF
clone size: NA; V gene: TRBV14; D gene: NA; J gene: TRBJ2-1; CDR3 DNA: TGTGCCAGCAGCCAAGCAAACAGGGTCCATGAGCAGTTCTTC; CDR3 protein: CASSQANRVHEQFF
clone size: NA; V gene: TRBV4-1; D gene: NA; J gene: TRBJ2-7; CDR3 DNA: TGCGCCAGCAGCCCGCAGGGTAGAGAGCAGTACTTC; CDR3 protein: CASSPQGREQYF
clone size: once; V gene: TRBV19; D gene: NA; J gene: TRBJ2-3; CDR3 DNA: TGTGCCAGTCGTCCCGGGAGCCTGGGGGATACGCAGTATTTT; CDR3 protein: CASRPGSLGDTQYF